Shown below are 4 T cell receptor beta chains from a single sample sequenced in a study of beta chain features in type 1 diabetes. Study-level points and caveats: In all four CD4+ subsets, TCRB CDR3 length was significantly, moderately reduced in type 1 diabetes.

Reverse transcription of all isolated RNA meant that expressed TCRB transcripts were sequenced. The table came from immunoSEQ multiplex PCR; TCRdb's copy has only in-frame clones and leaves some out. The sample yields under 350,000 clones, more than 13% seen once. The antigens these receptors bind are not known. The sequencing input was naive CD4+ T cells from blood. The receptors derive from a man younger than 45 with type 1 diabetes.

V usage is TRBV5-6 and J usage is TRBJ2-5; D possibly corresponds to TRBD2 (5 bases). Germline V gene sequence: CDR1 SGHDT, CDR2 YYEEEE. The CDR3 contains 15 residues. V lost 4 bases, J lost 3 bases, and 16 bases lay in between. This CDR3 is CASSQELDSEETQYF. The CDR3 DNA reads TGTGCCAGCAGCCAAGAGTTGGACTCCGAAGAGACCCAGTACTTC.

In this sample, this clone turned up a few times. V is TRBV7-2 and J is TRBJ2-5, with TRBD1 identical over 7 bases. This CDR3 is 13 amino acids long. The V gene end was trimmed by 5 bases and the J gene end by 2 bases; junction bases not matched to a gene: 2. The germline V gene encodes CDR1 SGHTA and CDR2 FQGNSA. CDR3 coding DNA: TGTGCCAGCAGCCCGGGACAGCAAGAGACCCAGTACTTC. It yields the protein CASSPGQQETQYF. Full variable domain (remainder filled in from reference TRBV7-2 and TRBJ2-5): GAGVSQSPSNKVTEKGKDVELRCDPISGHTALYWYRQSLGQGLEFLIYFQGNSAPDKSGLPSDRFSAERTGGSVSTLTIQRTQQEDSAVYLCASSPGQQETQYFGPGTRLLVL.

This clone was recorded a few times. The genes are TRBV7-9 and TRBJ2-1; 9 bases line up with TRBD2. V lost 3 bases and J lost 5; bases outside the gene matches: 2. The germline gives CDR1 SEHNR, CDR2 FQNEAQ (reference sequence). The CDR3 is 14 amino acids. The CDR3 reads CASSFSGSHNEQFF. In DNA form, the CDR3 reads TGTGCCAGCAGCTTTAGCGGGAGCCACAATGAGCAGTTCTTC.

The chain combines TRBV28 with TRBJ2-7; 7 bases agree with TRBD1. This CDR3 region has 13 residues. CDR1 is MDHEN and CDR2 is SYDVKM in the germline V gene. V dropped 10 bases and J dropped 2; count of bases not matched to a gene: 8. The CDR3 nucleotides read TGTGCCACCAGGCCGGGACAGACCTACGAGCAGTACTTC. Amino acid sequence: CATRPGQTYEQYF.